Listed below are T cell receptor beta chains from one sample, sequenced in a study of neurological immune-mediated disorders. TCRdb processed the 5' RACE reads anew with MiXCR; each CDR3 protein has one entry. The sample carries about 21,000 distinct CDR3 sequences, over 5.5% recorded once. Sequences were obtained from CD8+ T cells from blood. The receptors here all came from a man between 18 and 29 years old in good health. The CDR3 runs from the conserved cysteine through the conserved F or W. Fields, in order: clone size, V gene, D gene, J gene, CDR3 protein, CDR3 DNA. D genes are given only for firm matches. Rows may omit the clone size; those that give it use once, few, many or a size class.

size: many; V: TRBV20-1; D: -; J: TRBJ1-5; CDR3: CSATDRTAWAINQPQHF; DNA: TGCAGTGCAACCGATAGGACAGCGTGGGCTATAAATCAGCCCCAGCATTTT
size: -; V: TRBV19; D: -; J: TRBJ2-6; CDR3: CASSSGANVLTF; DNA: TGTGCCAGTAGCTCTGGGGCCAACGTCCTGACTTTC
size: many; V: TRBV6-6; D: -; J: TRBJ1-2; CDR3: CASSYGLGSGYTF; DNA: TGTGCCAGCAGTTATGGGCTAGGGAGTGGCTACACCTTC
size: many; V: TRBV6-5; D: -; J: TRBJ1-3; CDR3: CASSRASGNTIYF; DNA: TGTGCCAGCAGCAGGGCCTCTGGAAACACCATATATTTT
size: many; V: TRBV5-1; D: -; J: TRBJ1-6; CDR3: CASSLAEIGDSPLHF; DNA: TGCGCCAGCAGCTTGGCAGAGATCGGGGATTCACCCCTCCACTTT
size: many; V: TRBV27; D: TRBD2; J: TRBJ2-2; CDR3: CASRLGGSGELFF; DNA: TGTGCCAGCCGGTTGGGGGGGTCCGGGGAGCTGTTTTTT
size: many; V: TRBV7-9; D: -; J: TRBJ1-1; CDR3: CASSSELNTEAFF; DNA: TGTGCCAGCAGCTCGGAATTGAACACTGAAGCTTTCTTT
size: many; V: TRBV12-3/TRBV12-4; D: TRBD2; J: TRBJ2-2; CDR3: CASSLAGGLGELFF; DNA: TGTGCCAGCAGTCTAGCGGGGGGGCTAGGGGAGCTGTTTTTT
size: many; V: TRBV27; D: -; J: TRBJ2-2; CDR3: CASSYHSTGELFF; DNA: TGTGCCAGCAGTTACCATTCTACCGGGGAGCTGTTTTTT
size: many; V: TRBV19; D: -; J: TRBJ1-6; CDR3: CASSPRDAYNSPLHF; DNA: TGTGCCAGTAGCCCGCGGGACGCGTATAATTCACCCCTCCACTTT
size: many; V: TRBV29-1; D: -; J: TRBJ2-1; CDR3: CSVVPGTQAAEQFF; DNA: TGCAGCGTTGTTCCGGGCACGCAAGCTGCCGAGCAGTTCTTC
size: many; V: TRBV9; D: TRBD1; J: TRBJ1-2; CDR3: CASSPLTGKDYGYTF; DNA: TGTGCCAGCAGCCCCCTGACAGGGAAAGACTATGGCTACACCTTC
size: many; V: TRBV6-2/TRBV6-3; D: -; J: TRBJ1-5; CDR3: CASSYSGASNQPQHF; DNA: TGTGCCAGCAGTTACTCAGGGGCGAGCAATCAGCCCCAGCATTTT
size: many; V: TRBV5-1; D: TRBD2; J: TRBJ2-1; CDR3: CASSWSSGGSYNEQFF; DNA: TGCGCCAGCAGCTGGAGCAGCGGGGGCTCCTACAATGAGCAGTTCTTC
size: many; V: TRBV5-6; D: -; J: TRBJ1-1; CDR3: CASGGTRNTEAFF; DNA: TGTGCCAGCGGTGGGACACGGAACACTGAAGCTTTCTTT
size: many; V: TRBV29-1; D: -; J: TRBJ2-1; CDR3: CSVEGANPSSNEQFF; DNA: TGCAGCGTTGAAGGGGCCAACCCCAGCAGTAATGAGCAGTTCTTC
size: -; V: TRBV5-1; D: -; J: TRBJ1-2; CDR3: CASSLAGTDGYTF; DNA: TGCGCCAGCAGCTTGGCAGGGACCGATGGCTACACCTTC
size: many; V: TRBV5-1; D: -; J: TRBJ2-1; CDR3: CASSPAGPGSSGPNEQFF; DNA: TGCGCCAGCAGCCCGGCGGGGCCTGGATCCTCGGGCCCGAATGAGCAGTTCTTC
size: many; V: TRBV20-1; D: -; J: TRBJ2-7; CDR3: CSAPRGYEQYF; DNA: TGCAGTGCTCCCCGGGGCTACGAGCAGTACTTC
size: many; V: TRBV11-2; D: -; J: TRBJ1-6; CDR3: CASSLGWDPSSPLHF; DNA: TGTGCCAGCAGCTTAGGGTGGGACCCCTCTTCACCCCTCCACTTT
size: many; V: TRBV7-9; D: -; J: TRBJ2-7; CDR3: CASSLNSEQYF; DNA: TGTGCCAGCAGCCTAAACAGTGAGCAGTACTTC
size: many; V: TRBV6-5; D: TRBD1; J: TRBJ1-1; CDR3: CASSYGQGSTEAFF; DNA: TGTGCCAGCAGTTACGGACAGGGGAGCACTGAAGCTTTCTTT
size: many; V: TRBV7-9; D: -; J: TRBJ1-2; CDR3: CASSFITAVKTNYGYTF; DNA: TGTGCCAGCAGCTTTATTACTGCTGTTAAGACTAACTATGGCTACACCTTC
size: many; V: TRBV29-1; D: TRBD1; J: TRBJ1-2; CDR3: CSVEDLTGGYYGYTF; DNA: TGCAGCGTTGAAGATCTGACAGGGGGTTACTATGGCTACACCTTC
size: many; V: TRBV7-9; D: -; J: TRBJ2-7; CDR3: CASSQSGYSYEQYF; DNA: TGTGCCAGCAGCCAAAGTGGGTACTCCTACGAGCAGTACTTC
size: many; V: TRBV27; D: TRBD1; J: TRBJ1-1; CDR3: CASSAYRGRMNTEAFF; DNA: TGTGCCAGCAGTGCATACAGGGGACGGATGAACACTGAAGCTTTCTTT
size: many; V: TRBV2; D: TRBD1; J: TRBJ1-2; CDR3: CARRSGGYGYTF; DNA: TGTGCCAGACGTTCAGGGGGCTATGGCTACACCTTC
size: many; V: TRBV6-5; D: -; J: TRBJ2-7; CDR3: CASSQDRNLRAVLRAGPLGEQYF; DNA: -
size: many; V: TRBV4-2; D: TRBD1; J: TRBJ1-2; CDR3: CASSQGTGAYGYTF; DNA: TGTGCCAGCAGCCAGGGGACAGGAGCGTATGGCTACACCTTC
size: many; V: TRBV7-8; D: -; J: TRBJ2-7; CDR3: CASVPEASYEQYF; DNA: TGTGCCAGCGTCCCGGAGGCCTCCTACGAGCAGTACTTC
size: many; V: TRBV27; D: -; J: TRBJ2-3; CDR3: CASSRQWGSTDTQYF; DNA: TGTGCCAGCAGCCGCCAATGGGGCTCCACAGATACGCAGTATTTT
size: many; V: TRBV4-1; D: TRBD1; J: TRBJ1-2; CDR3: CASSLRQGSNYGYTF; DNA: TGCGCCAGCAGTCTTAGACAGGGGTCCAACTATGGCTACACCTTC
size: many; V: TRBV5-1; D: -; J: TRBJ1-4; CDR3: CASSLLGYPATNEKLFF; DNA: TGCGCCAGCAGCTTGTTGGGGTATCCCGCAACTAATGAAAAACTGTTTTTT
size: many; V: TRBV24-1; D: -; J: TRBJ2-5; CDR3: CATSGGQGETQYF; DNA: TGTGCCACCAGTGGCGGGCAGGGAGAGACCCAGTACTTC
size: many; V: TRBV9; D: TRBD2; J: TRBJ2-7; CDR3: CASSVEVAGGRGEQYF; DNA: TGTGCCAGCAGCGTAGAGGTAGCGGGGGGGCGTGGAGAGCAGTACTTC
size: -; V: TRBV13; D: -; J: TRBJ2-7; CDR3: CASSGGSQYEQYF; DNA: TGTGCCAGCAGCGGGGGGAGTCAGTACGAGCAGTACTTC
size: many; V: TRBV19; D: -; J: TRBJ1-5; CDR3: CASSVGRGNQPQHF; DNA: TGTGCCAGTAGCGTAGGACGGGGAAATCAGCCCCAGCATTTT
size: large; V: TRBV20-1; D: TRBD2; J: TRBJ2-1; CDR3: CSAPTSVEYNEQFF; DNA: TGCAGTGCACCCACTAGCGTGGAATACAATGAGCAGTTCTTC
size: many; V: TRBV6-4; D: -; J: TRBJ2-2; CDR3: CASSPWGTNTGELFF; DNA: TGTGCCAGCAGCCCCTGGGGGACGAACACCGGGGAGCTGTTTTTT
size: medium-sized; V: TRBV24-1; D: TRBD1; J: TRBJ1-1; CDR3: CATRSGTGNTEAFF; DNA: TGTGCCACCAGATCGGGGACAGGGAACACTGAAGCTTTCTTT
size: many; V: TRBV20-1; D: TRBD1; J: TRBJ1-1; CDR3: CSAYRDSEAFF; DNA: TGCAGTGCTTACCGGGACAGTGAAGCTTTCTTT
size: many; V: TRBV5-1; D: TRBD1; J: TRBJ2-3; CDR3: CASSRDRGTDTQYF; DNA: TGCGCCAGCAGCCGGGACAGGGGCACAGATACGCAGTATTTT
size: many; V: TRBV9; D: TRBD2; J: TRBJ2-7; CDR3: CASSVAAGDYEQYF; DNA: TGTGCCAGCAGCGTAGCCGCGGGGGACTACGAGCAGTACTTC
size: many; V: TRBV9; D: -; J: TRBJ2-2; CDR3: CASSVGRRSTGELFF; DNA: TGTGCCAGCAGCGTAGGGAGGCGGAGCACCGGGGAGCTGTTTTTT
size: many; V: TRBV20-1; D: -; J: TRBJ2-4; CDR3: CSARGEGLVDIQYF; DNA: TGCAGTGCTAGAGGAGAGGGGCTAGTCGACATTCAGTACTTC
size: many; V: TRBV7-2; D: TRBD2; J: TRBJ2-7; CDR3: CASSLAPMGGGSYEQYF; DNA: TGTGCCAGCAGCTTGGCCCCGATGGGGGGGGGTTCCTACGAGCAGTACTTC
size: many; V: TRBV7-2; D: -; J: TRBJ1-2; CDR3: CASSPMGTHYGYTF; DNA: TGTGCCAGCAGCCCTATGGGTACTCACTATGGCTACACCTTC
size: many; V: TRBV19; D: TRBD1; J: TRBJ2-2; CDR3: CASTIGQGIGTGELFF; DNA: TGTGCCAGTACCATAGGACAGGGAATCGGCACCGGGGAGCTGTTTTTT
size: many; V: TRBV29-1; D: TRBD1; J: TRBJ2-7; CDR3: CSVEEQGTYEQYF; DNA: TGCAGCGTTGAGGAACAGGGGACCTACGAGCAGTACTTC
size: many; V: TRBV5-1; D: -; J: TRBJ2-4; CDR3: CASSWRQGTKNIQYF; DNA: TGCGCCAGCAGCTGGCGGCAGGGGACCAAAAACATTCAGTACTTC
size: many; V: TRBV19; D: -; J: TRBJ1-1; CDR3: CASSIDLGHRVEAFF; DNA: TGTGCCAGTAGTATAGATCTGGGACATCGGGTTGAAGCTTTCTTT
size: many; V: TRBV14; D: -; J: TRBJ1-1; CDR3: CASSKGGRTEAFF; DNA: TGTGCCAGCAGCAAGGGGGGAAGGACTGAAGCTTTCTTT
size: many; V: TRBV6-6; D: -; J: TRBJ1-3; CDR3: CASSDPGEGGNTIYF; DNA: TGTGCCAGCAGCGATCCGGGAGAAGGGGGGAACACCATATATTTT
size: many; V: TRBV7-9; D: -; J: TRBJ2-1; CDR3: CASSLVYNEQFF; DNA: TGTGCCAGCAGCTTAGTCTACAATGAGCAGTTCTTC